This T cell receptor (beta chain) is drawn from a study of T cell responses to AZD1222 COVID-19 vaccine. Deletions cut 5 bases from V and 0 bases from J, with 13 bases between. Germline CDR1 and CDR2: MNHNY and SVGAGI (reference sequence). The CDR3 is made up of 15 amino acids. On this clone: The antigen remains unidentified.

Overall study findings and caveats: Donors were chiefly white British, with a greater number of females, and clonal diversity was perhaps underestimated.

This table comes from immunoSEQ multiplex PCR, and its TCRdb copy is limited to in-frame clones, with some not included. The sample has more than 100,000 clones; approximately 94% are singletons. Sequenced here: peripheral blood, sampled 28 days after the second AZD1222 dose. This clonotype originated in an adult who received the AZD1222 COVID-19 vaccine. The chain is built from TRBV6-6 and TRBJ1-1; D remains unclear. Here the CDR3 DNA reads TGTGCCAGCAGTATCGGGTTAAACATGAACACTGAAGCTTTCTTT. Translation gives CASSIGLNMNTEAFF.